The clone carrying this TCR beta chain came up many times. Its antigen is as yet unknown. These data come from a study of human T cells and chemical hapten exposure. Study-wide background: Variation in per-sample TCR yields came mainly from small pooled library volume differences.

Within the library, unique molecular identifiers were attached to each individual cDNA molecule. As handled by the study authors: A per-sample median of about 95,000 TCRs was observed, with counts ranging from roughly 23,224 to 750,000. TCRdb called the 5' RACE reads again in MiXCR, with one record for every CDR3 protein. The V and J calls and clone size come from TCRdb's table, not from the authors' own analysis. The sample holds about 81,000 distinct CDR3 sequences, about 8.4% seen once. The trim removed 2 bases at V and 2 bases at J, leaving 7 bases unmatched. This CDR3 has 17 residues. Germline V gives CDR1 MNHEY, CDR2 SVGEGT. Whole blood that had not been fractionated was the source of extracted total RNA. The study, taken as a whole, reports: Unchanged with DPC sensitization were TCRs above 1 in 1000 frequency.

V gene TRBV6-2 or TRBV6-3 combines with J gene TRBJ2-2; TRBD2 matches at 8 bases. The receptor comes from a male donor in good health. The CDR3 bases are TGTGCCAGCAGTTACCCCCGACTAGCGAAAAACACCGGGGAGCTGTTTTTT. Protein: CASSYPRLAKNTGELFF.